The 20 T cell receptor beta chains presented below share a single source sample, sequenced in a study of post-analysis software for immune sequencing data (dated by TCRdb to the mid-2010s). The full study reports these points: Four to six TRBV segments, including TRBV5-6, TRBV5-1 and TRBV20-1, were significantly more frequent in patients than controls.

The antigens of these receptors remain unknown. Receptor amplification or capture employed PCR. Sequencer: Illumina HiSeq 2500. To reduce PCR and sequencing biases, unique molecular identifiers were incorporated into the TCR beta cDNA libraries. TCRdb trimmed the raw reads at Q25, called clones with MiXCR and kept productive beta chains. Entries are consolidated by CDR3 protein sequence, retaining the most common genes and DNA. For this sample the table gives around 400,000 distinct CDR3 sequences, of which approximately 39% were detected only once. The ten largest clones add up to 7.6% of the sample. Sample: blood. The receptors were gathered from a girl aged 2-10 years with multiple sclerosis.

CDR3 in amino acids: CASSLAQTWDGQPQHF. The DNA of the CDR3 is TGTGCCAGCAGTTTAGCCCAAACATGGGACGGCCAGCCCCAGCATTTT. The chain recombines TRBV12-3 or TRBV12-4 with TRBJ1-5, with D perhaps matching TRBD1 (5 bases). V was clipped by 0 bases and J by 7 bases, with 16 bases between them. The CDR3 is made up of 16 amino acids.

The chain links TRBV6-5 to TRBJ1-1; D is undetermined. Germline V lookup: CDR1 MNHEY, CDR2 SVGAGI. There are 15 residues in the CDR3. V was cut by 0 bases and J by 5 bases, with 13 bases left in between. The DNA for the CDR3 is TGTGCCAGCAGTTACTCAGATATTGCCGGGACTGAAGCTTTCTTT. Its translation: CASSYSDIAGTEAFF.

This clonotype has just a few counts. The chain recombines TRBV9 with TRBJ1-2, with TRBD1 matching 9 bases. Germline CDR1 is SGDLS and CDR2 is YYNGEE. The CDR3 is made up of 16 amino acids. Losses at the gene ends were 4 bases for V and 5 bases for J; bases not matched to a gene: 12. The CDR3 sequence is CASSLLGDRVGYGYTF. The DNA of the CDR3 is TGTGCCAGCAGCCTACTCGGGGACAGGGTTGGATATGGCTACACCTTC.

The gene calls are TRBV4-3 and TRBJ2-1; TRBD2 matches 14 bases. This CDR3 spans 15 amino acids. CDR1 is LGHNA and CDR2 is YSLEER in the germline V gene. Trimming took 6 bases from V and 13 from J; bases not matched to a gene: 11. As DNA, the CDR3 is TGCGCCAGCAGGCCTCTAGGGACTAGCGGGAGCCGTCAGTTCTTC. Protein sequence: CASRPLGTSGSRQFF.

This chain joins TRBV6-5 and TRBJ1-1, with a weak D call TRBD1 (5 bases). The CDR3 covers 15 residues. The germline gives CDR1 MNHEY, CDR2 SVGAGI. V lost 5 bases, J lost 4 bases, and 17 bases lay in between. As DNA, the CDR3 is TGTGCCAGCAGTACTTTATGGGGGGGTGGCACTGAAGCTTTCTTT. It encodes CASSTLWGGGTEAFF.

V is TRBV4-3 and J is TRBJ2-1; TRBD2 is a possible D gene (5 bases). V gave up 2 bases and J gave up 5 bases, with 16 bases separating them. The CDR3 runs 16 residues. From germline, CDR1 is LGHNA and CDR2 YSLEER. CDR3 residues: CASSQRRTRRDNEQFF. CDR3 DNA: TGCGCCAGCAGCCAAAGACGTACTAGGCGGGACAATGAGCAGTTCTTC.

The chain joins TRBV29-1 to TRBJ2-1; D is unresolved. This CDR3 is 12 amino acids long. Per the germline V gene, CDR1 is SQVTM and CDR2 is ANQGSEA. The germline V and J ends were trimmed by 0 bases and 8 bases, with 8 bases remaining between them. The CDR3 region is CSVEEYPDEQFF. DNA for the CDR3: TGCAGCGTTGAAGAGTATCCGGATGAGCAGTTCTTC.

The chain couples TRBV29-1 to TRBJ2-1; 10 bases are shared with TRBD2. V shed 6 bases, J shed 8 bases, and the junction held 4 bases outside the gene matches. There are 12 residues in the CDR3. Germline assignment: CDR1 SQVTM and CDR2 ANQGSEA. DNA of the CDR3: TGCAGCGTGGTCGGACTAGCGGATGAGCAGTTCTTC. Its protein product is CSVVGLADEQFF.

The chain couples TRBV7-8 to TRBJ1-2; no clear D gene. The CDR3 has 15 residues. Trimming cost V 1 base and J 4 bases, with 13 bases left between them. From germline, CDR1 is SGHVS and CDR2 FQNEAQ. The DNA for the CDR3 is TGTGCCAGCAGCTTAGAGCGTTTGGTTGCCTATGGCTACACCTTC. Translation gives CASSLERLVAYGYTF.

The chain uses TRBV29-1 and TRBJ2-1, with 12 bases identical to TRBD1. Germline CDR1 reads SQVTM; CDR2 reads ANQGSEA. The junction had 10 bases not matched to a gene; V was cut back by 4 bases and J by 0 bases. The CDR3 has 18 amino acids. CDR3 residues: CSVGTGTGGTSSYNEQFF. The CDR3 DNA reads as TGCAGCGTTGGGACCGGGACAGGGGGCACAAGCTCCTACAATGAGCAGTTCTTC.

V and J are TRBV3-1 and TRBJ2-1; TRBD1 aligns across 10 bases. The CDR3 contains 15 residues. Trimming at V came to 4 bases and at J to 4 bases, leaving 4 bases not matched to a gene. Germline CDR1 and CDR2: LGHDT and YNNKEL (reference sequence). This CDR3 is CASSPDRGRYNEQFF. The CDR3 nucleotides are TGTGCCAGCAGCCCTGACAGGGGGCGGTACAATGAGCAGTTCTTC.

This clonotype was seen more than once but under ten times. The chain is built from TRBV7-9 and TRBJ2-7; D may be TRBD1 or TRBD2 (5 bases each). V dropped 5 bases and J dropped 5 bases, with 19 bases sitting between them. The CDR3 sequence is 15 residues long. Per germline, CDR1 SEHNR and CDR2 FQNEAQ (reference sequence). CDR3 in DNA: TGTGCCAGCAGCACCCCGGGACGTCAAGACGACGAGCAGTACTTC. Protein sequence: CASSTPGRQDDEQYF.

The table lists this clonotype with a count of one. The junction and the germline gene differ at one end; a read error may be behind it. J is TRBJ2-3 and V is TRBV12-3 or TRBV12-4; tentatively, D is TRBD2 (6 bases). The CDR3 is 15 amino acids. CDR3 bases: TGTGCCAGCAGTTTAGTCGGCGGGGTCACAGATGCGCAGTATTTT. It translates to CASSLVGGVTDAQYF.

This clonotype was counted at least ten times. The chain couples TRBV12-3 or TRBV12-4 to TRBJ1-2, with 7 bases identical to TRBD1. The CDR3 is made up of 12 amino acids. V dropped 6 bases and J dropped 4; count of bases not matched to a gene: 2. This chain's CDR3 is CASRDRPYGYTF. For the CDR3, the DNA is TGTGCCAGCAGGGACAGGCCCTATGGCTACACCTTC.

The sample holds a few counts of this clonotype. CDR3 sequence: CASSSVRGTDTQYF. In DNA form, the CDR3 reads TGTGCCAGCAGCTCAGTGAGGGGCACAGATACGCAGTATTTT. The chain employs TRBV7-3 and TRBJ2-3, with D possibly matching TRBD2 (5 bases). Trimming removed 4 bases from V and 1 base from J, with 9 bases in between. Germline V gene lookup returns CDR1 SGHTA and CDR2 FQGTGA. This CDR3 region has 14 residues.

The J gene is TRBJ2-1, the V gene TRBV29-1, with 7 positions matching TRBD1. There are 15 residues in the CDR3. Germline trimming cut 3 bases from V and 6 bases from J; bases unmatched to any gene: 11. Per germline, CDR1 SQVTM and CDR2 ANQGSEA. The CDR3 sequence is CSVESTGTALNEQFF. The CDR3 bases are TGCAGCGTTGAGTCGACAGGGACGGCTCTCAATGAGCAGTTCTTC.

The chain combines TRBV7-9 with TRBJ2-2; D ambiguous. This CDR3 comprises 14 residues. V was pared by 1 base and J by 1 base, with 4 bases between. Germline values: CDR1 SEHNR, CDR2 FQNEAQ (reference sequence). CDR3 sequence (DNA): TGTGCCAGCAGCTTAGTGAGGAACACCGGGGAGCTGTTTTTT. Its protein is CASSLVRNTGELFF.

This chain connects TRBV6-5 to TRBJ1-3; no definite D call. Germline CDR1 and CDR2: MNHEY and SVGAGI. The germline V and J ends were trimmed by 7 bases and 4 bases, with 11 bases remaining between them. This CDR3 comprises 13 residues. This chain's CDR3 is CASNTGSGNTIYF. CDR3 in DNA: TGTGCCAGCAATACCGGATCGGGAAACACCATATATTTT.

This rearrangement joins TRBV30 to TRBJ2-5; D is perhaps TRBD1 (5 bases). The last part of the DNA fits TRBJ2-7 better; the J call may be wrong. In germline, CDR1 is GTSNPN, CDR2 SVGIG (reference sequence). CDR3 size: 13 residues. The CDR3: CAWSGQIPYEQYF. The CDR3 DNA reads as TGTGCCTGGAGTGGACAGATTCCCTACGAGCAGTACTTC.

The CDR3 bases are TGTGCCAGCAGTTACTCGATAGCCAGCTCCCGGGGCCACGAGCAGTACTTC. This translates into CASSYSIASSRGHEQYF. J is TRBJ2-7 and V is TRBV6-5; D could derive from TRBD1 or TRBD2 (5 bases each). The CDR3 runs to 17 residues. V was trimmed by 0 bases and J by 5 bases, leaving 20 bases between them. CDR1 MNHEY and CDR2 SVGAGI come from the germline V gene.